The 11 T cell receptor beta chains reported below all come from one sample, sequenced in a study of blood T cell repertoires in COVID-19. Some clones are missing from TCRdb's copy, which holds only in-frame ones; the method was immunoSEQ multiplex PCR. The sample has around 170,000 clones, roughly 86% seen once. Sequenced: PBMCs or T cells enriched from blood (not recorded which). The receptors originated from a woman aged 25 to 45 who had recovered from COVID-19.

This clone was observed a handful of times. CDR3 residues: CASSEWGQGGEKLFF. CDR3 sequence (DNA): TGTGCCAGCAGTGAATGGGGACAGGGCGGCGAAAAACTGTTTTTT. The chain carries TRBV2 and TRBJ1-4, with 9 bases lining up with TRBD1. After removal of 2 bases from V and 8 bases from J, the junction contained 6 bases not matched to a gene. This CDR3 region has 15 residues. Germline-derived CDR1 and CDR2 are SNHLY and FYNNEI.

This clone appeared many times. The CDR3 bases are TGCGCCAGCAGCTTGGGGGGAGATGGTAGACCCCTCCACTTT. Protein: CASSLGGDGRPLHF. The chain links TRBV5-1 to TRBJ1-6; D not resolved. The CDR3 runs 14 residues. The germline V gene has CDR1 SGHRS and CDR2 YFSETQ. The V gene lost 0 bases and the J gene lost 12 bases, with 13 bases spanning the gap.

This clone was seen a single time. The rearrangement joins TRBV6-1 to TRBJ2-1, with 10 bases aligning to TRBD1. The germline gives CDR1 MNHNS, CDR2 SASEGT. The J segment lost 6 bases and the V segment lost 2 bases, leaving 10 bases of the junction unmatched. The CDR3 spans 17 residues. The CDR3 sequence: CASSERAQGQGFNEQFF. CDR3 nucleotides: TGTGCCAGCAGTGAAAGGGCCCAGGGACAGGGGTTCAATGAGCAGTTCTTC.

The rearrangement joins TRBV6-2 or TRBV6-3 to TRBJ2-2, with 8 bases lining up with TRBD2. The CDR3 totals 14 residues. The germline gives CDR1 MNHEY, CDR2 SVGEGT. V shed 2 bases and J 6 bases; nucleotides not matched to a gene: 2. CDR3 sequence (DNA): TGTGCCAGCAGTTACGGCGGGAGGTCCGGGGAGCTGTTTTTT. This translates into CASSYGGRSGELFF.

The chain links TRBV18 to TRBJ1-1; no definite D call. CDR3 length: 15 residues. CDR1 is KGHSH and CDR2 is LQKENI in the germline V gene. V was cut by 6 bases and J by 4 bases, with 18 bases left in between. The CDR3 is CASSPNLEEGTEAFF. CDR3 bases: TGTGCCAGCTCTCCCAATTTAGAGGAGGGCACTGAAGCTTTCTTT.

This rearrangement joins TRBV10-3 to TRBJ2-5, with 8 bases aligning to TRBD2. V lost 9 bases and J lost 5; bases outside the gene matches: 8. CDR1 is ENHRY and CDR2 is SYGVKD in the germline V gene. The length of the CDR3 is 13 residues. CDR3 DNA: TGTGCCATTAGTTCGCGGGAGGAGGAGACCCAGTACTTC. Amino acids: CAISSREEETQYF.

V usage is TRBV7-3 and J usage is TRBJ1-3; D not certain. The V gene's germline CDR1 is SGHTA and CDR2 FQGTGA. This CDR3 has 13 residues. Trimming took 8 bases from V and 0 from J, leaving 8 bases between them. CDR3 sequence: CASGPGSGNTIYF. In DNA, the CDR3 is TGTGCCAGCGGTCCAGGCTCTGGAAACACCATATATTTT.

The chain carries TRBV30 and TRBJ2-7, with 9 nucleotides matching TRBD2. CDR3 length: 18 residues. V shed 2 bases, J shed 0 bases, and the junction held 14 bases outside the gene matches. Looked up from germline, CDR1 is GTSNPN and CDR2 is SVGIG (reference sequence). The CDR3 is CAWSRSGLARLSSYEQYF. In nucleotides, the CDR3 is TGTGCCTGGAGTCGGTCGGGACTAGCAAGGCTTAGCTCCTACGAGCAGTACTTC. The complete variable domain, with remaining parts taken from reference TRBV30 and TRBJ2-7, reads SQTIHQWPATLVQPVGSPLSLECTVEGTSNPNLYWYRQAAGRGLQLLFYSVGIGQISSEVPQNLSASRPQDRQFILSSKKLLLSDSGFYLCAWSRSGLARLSSYEQYFGPGTRLTVT.

The chain is built from TRBV7-3 and TRBJ2-1; 12 bases are a match to TRBD2. The CDR3 runs 18 residues. Germline values: CDR1 SGHTA, CDR2 FQGTGA. V shed 5 bases, J shed 11 bases, and the junction held 19 bases outside the gene matches. CDR3 sequence: CASSPDKTSGSKGGKQFF. The CDR3 nucleotides read TGTGCCAGCAGCCCAGACAAGACTAGCGGGAGCAAAGGGGGGAAGCAGTTCTTC.

This chain connects TRBV5-1 to TRBJ2-5; TRBD2 aligns across 8 bases. CDR1 is SGHRS and CDR2 is YFSETQ in the germline V gene. Trimming at V came to 3 bases and at J to 1 base, leaving 8 bases not matched to a gene. The CDR3 is 16 residues long. CDR3: CASSWGLGGLQETQYF. The DNA of the CDR3 is TGCGCCAGCAGCTGGGGACTAGGGGGACTCCAAGAGACCCAGTACTTC.

V is TRBV12-3 or TRBV12-4 and J is TRBJ2-7; 7 positions match TRBD1. This CDR3 has 13 amino acids. V shed 1 base, J shed 5 bases, and the junction held 2 bases outside the gene matches. The CDR3 bases are TGTGCCAGCAGTTTAGGTACAGGGGACGAGCAGTACTTC. Translation gives CASSLGTGDEQYF.